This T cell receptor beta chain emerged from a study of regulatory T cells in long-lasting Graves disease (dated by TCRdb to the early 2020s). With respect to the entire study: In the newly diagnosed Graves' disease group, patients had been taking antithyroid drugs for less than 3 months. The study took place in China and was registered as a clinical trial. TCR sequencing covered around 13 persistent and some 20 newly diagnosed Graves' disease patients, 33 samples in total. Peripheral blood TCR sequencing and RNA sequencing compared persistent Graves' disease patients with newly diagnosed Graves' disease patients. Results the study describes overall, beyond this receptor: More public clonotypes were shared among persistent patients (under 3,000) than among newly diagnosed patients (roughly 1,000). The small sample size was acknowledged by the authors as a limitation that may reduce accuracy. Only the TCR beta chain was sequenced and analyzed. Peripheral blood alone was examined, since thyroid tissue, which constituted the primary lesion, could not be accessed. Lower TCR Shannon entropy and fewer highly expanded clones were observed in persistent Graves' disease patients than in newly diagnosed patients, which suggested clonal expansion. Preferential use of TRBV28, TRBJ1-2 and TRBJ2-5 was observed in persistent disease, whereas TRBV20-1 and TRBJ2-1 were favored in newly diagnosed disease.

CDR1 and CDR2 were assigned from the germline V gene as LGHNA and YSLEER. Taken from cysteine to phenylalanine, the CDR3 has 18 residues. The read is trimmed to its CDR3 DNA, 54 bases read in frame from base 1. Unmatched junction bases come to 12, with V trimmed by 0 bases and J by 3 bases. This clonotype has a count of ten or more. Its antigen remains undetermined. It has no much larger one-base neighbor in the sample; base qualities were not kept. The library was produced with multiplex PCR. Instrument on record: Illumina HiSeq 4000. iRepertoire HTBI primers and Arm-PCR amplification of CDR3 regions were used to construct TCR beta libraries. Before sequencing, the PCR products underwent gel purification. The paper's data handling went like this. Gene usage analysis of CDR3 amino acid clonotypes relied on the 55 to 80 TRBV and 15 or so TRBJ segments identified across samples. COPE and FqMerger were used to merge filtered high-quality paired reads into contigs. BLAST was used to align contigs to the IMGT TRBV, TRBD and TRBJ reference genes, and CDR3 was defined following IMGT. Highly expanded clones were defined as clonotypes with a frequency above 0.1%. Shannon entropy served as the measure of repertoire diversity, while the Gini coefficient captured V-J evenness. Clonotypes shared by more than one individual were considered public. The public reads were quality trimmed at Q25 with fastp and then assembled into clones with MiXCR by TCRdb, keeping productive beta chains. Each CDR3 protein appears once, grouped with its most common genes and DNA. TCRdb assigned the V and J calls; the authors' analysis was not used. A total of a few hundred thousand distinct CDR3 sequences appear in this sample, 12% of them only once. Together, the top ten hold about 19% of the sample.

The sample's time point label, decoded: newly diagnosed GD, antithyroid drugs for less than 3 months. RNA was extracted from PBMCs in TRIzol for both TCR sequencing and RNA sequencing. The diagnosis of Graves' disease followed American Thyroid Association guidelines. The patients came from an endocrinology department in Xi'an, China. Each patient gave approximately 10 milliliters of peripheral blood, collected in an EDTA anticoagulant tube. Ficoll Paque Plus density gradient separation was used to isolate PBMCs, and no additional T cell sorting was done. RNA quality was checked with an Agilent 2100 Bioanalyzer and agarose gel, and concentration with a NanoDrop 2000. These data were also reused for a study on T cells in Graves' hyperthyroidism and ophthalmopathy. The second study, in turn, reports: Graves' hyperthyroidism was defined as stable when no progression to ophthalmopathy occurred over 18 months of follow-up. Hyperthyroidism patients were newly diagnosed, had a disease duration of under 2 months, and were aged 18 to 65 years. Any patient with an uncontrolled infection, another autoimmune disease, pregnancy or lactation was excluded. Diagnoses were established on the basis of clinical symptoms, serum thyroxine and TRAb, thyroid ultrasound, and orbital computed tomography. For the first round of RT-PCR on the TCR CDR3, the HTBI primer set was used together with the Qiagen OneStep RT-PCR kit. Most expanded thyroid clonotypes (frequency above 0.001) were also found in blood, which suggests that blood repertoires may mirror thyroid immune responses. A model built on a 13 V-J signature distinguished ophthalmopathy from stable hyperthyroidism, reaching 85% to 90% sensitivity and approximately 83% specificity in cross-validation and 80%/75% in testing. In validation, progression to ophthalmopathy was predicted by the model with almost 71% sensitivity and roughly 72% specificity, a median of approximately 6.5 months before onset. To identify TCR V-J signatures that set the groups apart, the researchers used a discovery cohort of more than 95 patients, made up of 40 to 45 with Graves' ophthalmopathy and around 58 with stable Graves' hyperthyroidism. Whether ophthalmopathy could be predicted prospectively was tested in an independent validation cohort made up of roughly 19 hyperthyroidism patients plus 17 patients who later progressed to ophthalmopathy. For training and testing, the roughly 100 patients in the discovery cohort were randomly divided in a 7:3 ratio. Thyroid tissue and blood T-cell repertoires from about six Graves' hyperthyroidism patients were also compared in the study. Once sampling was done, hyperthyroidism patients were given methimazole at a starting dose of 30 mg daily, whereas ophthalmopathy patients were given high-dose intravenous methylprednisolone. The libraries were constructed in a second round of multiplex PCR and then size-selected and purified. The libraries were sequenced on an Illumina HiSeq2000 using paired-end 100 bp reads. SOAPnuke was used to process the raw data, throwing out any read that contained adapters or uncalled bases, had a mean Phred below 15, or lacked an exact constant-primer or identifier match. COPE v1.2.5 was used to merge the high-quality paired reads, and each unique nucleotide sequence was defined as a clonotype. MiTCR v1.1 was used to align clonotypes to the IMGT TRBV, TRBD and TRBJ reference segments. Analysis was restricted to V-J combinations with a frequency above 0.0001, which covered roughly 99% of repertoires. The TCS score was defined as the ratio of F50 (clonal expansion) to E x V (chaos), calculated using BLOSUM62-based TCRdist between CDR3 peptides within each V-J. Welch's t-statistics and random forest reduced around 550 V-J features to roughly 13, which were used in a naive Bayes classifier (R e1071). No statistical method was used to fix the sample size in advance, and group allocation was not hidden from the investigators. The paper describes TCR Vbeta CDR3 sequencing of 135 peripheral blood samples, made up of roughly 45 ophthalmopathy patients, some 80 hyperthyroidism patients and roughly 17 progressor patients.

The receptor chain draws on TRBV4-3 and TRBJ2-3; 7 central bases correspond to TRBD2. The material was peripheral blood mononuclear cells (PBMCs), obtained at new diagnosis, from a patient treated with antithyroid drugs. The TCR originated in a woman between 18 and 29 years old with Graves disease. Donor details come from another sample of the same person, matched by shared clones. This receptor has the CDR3 CASSQEIRRRESTDTQYF. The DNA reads TGCGCCAGCAGCCAAGAAATCCGACGGCGGGAGTCGACAGATACGCAGTATTTT.